This TCR beta chain came from a study of blood T cell repertoires in COVID-19. The wider study: COVID-19 samples collected from the United States, Italy and Spain covered acute and convalescent phases. PBMCs, B-cell-depleted T cells, or T cells were the source of the cDNA or gDNA that made up the material.

Using immunoSEQ multiplex PCR, the repertoire was profiled, and TCRdb retains in-frame clones only, with some absent. The data hold 200,000 to 250,000 clones, with approximately 82% observed a single time. The TCR originated in a man in his forties or fifties who had recovered from COVID-19. Sequenced input: PBMCs or T cells enriched from blood (not recorded which).

Here the CDR3 reads CASRARDRDNSPLHF. As DNA, the CDR3 is TGTGCCAGCAGGGCCCGGGACAGGGATAATTCACCCCTCCACTTT. The chain has TRBV6-4 and TRBJ1-6; TRBD1 agrees at 9 bases. Germline lookup yields CDR1 MRHNA and CDR2 SNTAGT. Trimming at V came to 6 bases and at J to 5 bases, leaving 5 bases not matched to a gene. The CDR3 is made up of 15 amino acids.